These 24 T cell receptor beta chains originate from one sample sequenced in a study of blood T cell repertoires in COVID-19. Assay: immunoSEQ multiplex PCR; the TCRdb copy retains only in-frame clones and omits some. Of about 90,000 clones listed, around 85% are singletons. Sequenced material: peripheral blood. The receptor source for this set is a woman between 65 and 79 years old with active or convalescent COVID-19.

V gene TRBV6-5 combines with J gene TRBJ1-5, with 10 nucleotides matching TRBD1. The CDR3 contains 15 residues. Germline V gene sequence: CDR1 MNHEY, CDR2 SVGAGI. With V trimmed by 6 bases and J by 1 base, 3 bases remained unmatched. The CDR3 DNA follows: TGTGCCAGCAGACCGGGACAGGGGAGCAATCAGCCCCAGCATTTT. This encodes CASRPGQGSNQPQHF.

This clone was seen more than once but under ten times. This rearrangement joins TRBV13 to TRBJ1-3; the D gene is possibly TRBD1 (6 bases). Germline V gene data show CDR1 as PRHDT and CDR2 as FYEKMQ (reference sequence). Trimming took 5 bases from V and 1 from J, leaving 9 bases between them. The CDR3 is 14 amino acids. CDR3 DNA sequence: TGTGCCAGCAGCCGCGACAGGTCTGGAAACACCATATATTTT. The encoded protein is CASSRDRSGNTIYF.

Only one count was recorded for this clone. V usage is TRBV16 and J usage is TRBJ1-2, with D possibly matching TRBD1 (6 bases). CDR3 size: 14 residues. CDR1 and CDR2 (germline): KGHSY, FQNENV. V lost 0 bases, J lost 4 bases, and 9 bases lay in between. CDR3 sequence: CASSQSAGAYGYTF. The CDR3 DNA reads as TGTGCCAGCAGCCAATCCGCAGGGGCCTATGGCTACACCTTC. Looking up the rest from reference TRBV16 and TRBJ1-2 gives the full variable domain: GEEVAQTPKHLVRGEGQKAKLYCAPIKGHSYVFWYQQVLKNEFKFLISFQNENVFDETGMPKERFSAKCLPNSPCSLEIQATKLEDSAVYFCASSQSAGAYGYTFGSGTRLTVV.

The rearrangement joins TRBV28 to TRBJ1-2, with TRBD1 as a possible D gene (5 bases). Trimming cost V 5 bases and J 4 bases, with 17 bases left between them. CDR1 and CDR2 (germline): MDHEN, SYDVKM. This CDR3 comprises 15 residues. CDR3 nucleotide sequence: TGTGCCAGCAGTCCGACGACAGCTACCTCCTATGGCTACACCTTC. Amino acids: CASSPTTATSYGYTF.

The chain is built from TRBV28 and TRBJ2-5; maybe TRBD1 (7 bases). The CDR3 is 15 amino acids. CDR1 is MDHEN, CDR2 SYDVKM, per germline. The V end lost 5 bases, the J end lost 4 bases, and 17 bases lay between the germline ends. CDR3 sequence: CASSRTQGGVETQYF. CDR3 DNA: TGTGCCAGCAGTCGAACTCAGGGGGGAGTAGAGACCCAGTACTTC.

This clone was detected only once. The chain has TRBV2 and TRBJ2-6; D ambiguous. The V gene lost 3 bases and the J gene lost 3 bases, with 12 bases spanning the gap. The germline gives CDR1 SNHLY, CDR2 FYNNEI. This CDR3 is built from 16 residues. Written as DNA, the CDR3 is TGTGCCAGCAGTGAGTCGAGGTGGAGTGGGGCCAACGTCCTGACTTTC. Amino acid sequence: CASSESRWSGANVLTF.

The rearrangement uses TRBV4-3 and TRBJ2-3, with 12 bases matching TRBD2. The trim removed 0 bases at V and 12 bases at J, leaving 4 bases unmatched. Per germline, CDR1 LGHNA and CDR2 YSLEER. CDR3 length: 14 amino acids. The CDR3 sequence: CASSQDLAGGLQYF. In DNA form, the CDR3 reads TGCGCCAGCAGCCAAGATCTAGCGGGGGGGCTCCAGTATTTT.

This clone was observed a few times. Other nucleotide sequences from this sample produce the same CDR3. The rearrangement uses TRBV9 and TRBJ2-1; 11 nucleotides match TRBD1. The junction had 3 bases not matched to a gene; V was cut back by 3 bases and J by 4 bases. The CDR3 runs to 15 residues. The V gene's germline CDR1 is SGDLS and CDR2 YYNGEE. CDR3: CASSAGTGGYNEQFF. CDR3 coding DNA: TGTGCCAGCAGCGCCGGGACAGGGGGTTACAATGAGCAGTTCTTC. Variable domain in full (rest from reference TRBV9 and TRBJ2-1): DSGVTQTPKHLITATGQRVTLRCSPRSGDLSVYWYQQSLDQGLQFLIQYYNGEERAKGNILERFSAQQFPDLHSELNLSSLELGDSALYFCASSAGTGGYNEQFFGPGTRLTVL.

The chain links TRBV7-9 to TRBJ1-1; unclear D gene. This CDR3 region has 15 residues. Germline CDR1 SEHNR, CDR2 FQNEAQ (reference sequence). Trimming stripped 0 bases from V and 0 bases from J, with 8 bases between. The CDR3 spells CASSLAQTMNTEAFF. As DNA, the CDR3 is TGTGCCAGCAGCTTAGCACAGACAATGAACACTGAAGCTTTCTTT.

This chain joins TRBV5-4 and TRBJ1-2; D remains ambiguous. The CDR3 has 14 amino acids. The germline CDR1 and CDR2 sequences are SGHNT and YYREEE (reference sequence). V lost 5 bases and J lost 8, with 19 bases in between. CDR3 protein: CASRVFGGLGGYTF. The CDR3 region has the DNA TGTGCCAGCAGGGTTTTTGGAGGGTTGGGCGGCTACACCTTC.

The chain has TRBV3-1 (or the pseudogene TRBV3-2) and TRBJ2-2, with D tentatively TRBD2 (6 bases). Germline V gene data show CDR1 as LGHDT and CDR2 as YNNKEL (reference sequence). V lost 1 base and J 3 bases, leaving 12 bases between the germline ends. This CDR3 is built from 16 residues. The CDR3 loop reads CASSQAMGLDTGELFF. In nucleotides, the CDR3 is TGTGCCAGCAGCCAAGCCATGGGACTGGACACCGGGGAGCTGTTTTTT.

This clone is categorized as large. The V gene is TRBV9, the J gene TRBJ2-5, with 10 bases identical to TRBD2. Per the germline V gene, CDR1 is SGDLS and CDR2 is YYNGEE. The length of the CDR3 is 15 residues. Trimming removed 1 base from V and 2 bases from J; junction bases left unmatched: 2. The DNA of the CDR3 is TGTGCCAGCAGCGTACTTAGCGGGGGGCAAGAGACCCAGTACTTC. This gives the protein CASSVLSGGQETQYF.

CDR3 sequence (DNA): TGTGCCATCAGTGAGACTAGCGGGGTGCACACAGATACGCAGTATTTT. This sequence encodes CAISETSGVHTDTQYF. The V gene is TRBV10-3, the J gene TRBJ2-3; 10 bases fit TRBD2. The CDR3 spans 16 residues. The V segment lost 2 bases and the J segment 2 bases; nucleotides outside the gene matches: 4. The germline V gene has CDR1 ENHRY and CDR2 SYGVKD.

The CDR3, as DNA: TGTGCCACCAGTGAAAGTTGGGGGGACAGGGGCACAGATACGCAGTATTTT. Translation gives CATSESWGDRGTDTQYF. The chain links TRBV24-1 to TRBJ2-3; 9 bases map to TRBD1. CDR3 length equals 17 residues. Germline V gene lookup returns CDR1 KGHDR and CDR2 SFDVKD. The V segment lost 4 bases and the J segment 1 base; nucleotides outside the gene matches: 8.

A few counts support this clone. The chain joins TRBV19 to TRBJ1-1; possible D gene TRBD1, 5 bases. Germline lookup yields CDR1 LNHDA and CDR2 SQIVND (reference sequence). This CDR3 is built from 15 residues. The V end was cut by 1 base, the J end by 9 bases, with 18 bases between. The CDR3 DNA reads TGTGCCAGTAGTATAGGGTTCGGAGGGTCAGGGAAAGCTTTCTTT. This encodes CASSIGFGGSGKAFF.

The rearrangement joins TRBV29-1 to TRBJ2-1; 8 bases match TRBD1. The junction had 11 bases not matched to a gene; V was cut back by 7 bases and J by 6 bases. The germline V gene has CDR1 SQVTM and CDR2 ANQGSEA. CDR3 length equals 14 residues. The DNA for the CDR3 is TGCAGCGGGAGAACAGGGGGTTTTAGCAATGAGCAGTTCTTC. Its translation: CSGRTGGFSNEQFF.

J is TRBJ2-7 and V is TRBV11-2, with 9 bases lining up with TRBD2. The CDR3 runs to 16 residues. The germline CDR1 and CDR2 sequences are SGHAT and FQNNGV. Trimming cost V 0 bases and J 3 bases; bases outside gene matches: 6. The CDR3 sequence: CASSLDFAGGYYEQYF. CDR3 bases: TGTGCCAGCAGCTTAGATTTCGCGGGGGGGTACTACGAGCAGTACTTC.

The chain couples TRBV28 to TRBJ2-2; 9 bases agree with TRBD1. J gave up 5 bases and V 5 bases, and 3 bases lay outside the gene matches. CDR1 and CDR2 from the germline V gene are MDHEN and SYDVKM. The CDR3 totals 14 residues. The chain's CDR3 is CASSTGTGTGELFF. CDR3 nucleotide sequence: TGTGCCAGCAGTACCGGGACAGGGACCGGGGAGCTGTTTTTT.

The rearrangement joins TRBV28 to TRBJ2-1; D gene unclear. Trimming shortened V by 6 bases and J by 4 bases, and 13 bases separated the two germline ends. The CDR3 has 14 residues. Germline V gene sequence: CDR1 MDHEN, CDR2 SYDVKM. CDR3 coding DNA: TGTGCCAGCAGACATCCCGGGTCATACAATGAGCAGTTCTTC. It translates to CASRHPGSYNEQFF.

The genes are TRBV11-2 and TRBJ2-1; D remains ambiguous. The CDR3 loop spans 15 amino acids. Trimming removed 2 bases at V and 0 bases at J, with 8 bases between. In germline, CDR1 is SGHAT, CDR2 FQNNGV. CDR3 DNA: TGTGCCAGCAGCTTACACAGTGGCTCCTACAATGAGCAGTTCTTC. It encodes CASSLHSGSYNEQFF.

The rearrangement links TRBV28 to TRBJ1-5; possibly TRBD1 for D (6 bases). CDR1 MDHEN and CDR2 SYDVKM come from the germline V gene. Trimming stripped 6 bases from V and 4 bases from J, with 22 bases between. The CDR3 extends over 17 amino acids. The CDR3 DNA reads TGTGCCAGCAGCCTATCACAGGGAGCACTCGGAAATCAGCCCCAGCATTTT. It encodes CASSLSQGALGNQPQHF.

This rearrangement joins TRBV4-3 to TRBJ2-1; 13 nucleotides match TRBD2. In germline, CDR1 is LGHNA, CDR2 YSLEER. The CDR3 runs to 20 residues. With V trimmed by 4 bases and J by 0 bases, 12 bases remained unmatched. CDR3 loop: CASSRTETSGGSSSYNEQFF. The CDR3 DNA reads TGCGCCAGCAGCCGAACCGAGACTAGCGGGGGGTCGAGCTCCTACAATGAGCAGTTCTTC.

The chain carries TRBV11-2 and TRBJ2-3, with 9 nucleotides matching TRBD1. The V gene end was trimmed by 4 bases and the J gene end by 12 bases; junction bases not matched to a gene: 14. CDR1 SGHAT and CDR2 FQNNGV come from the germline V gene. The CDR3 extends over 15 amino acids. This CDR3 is CASSSYAEPGQGQYF. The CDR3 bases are TGTGCCAGCAGCTCTTACGCTGAGCCGGGACAGGGTCAGTATTTT.

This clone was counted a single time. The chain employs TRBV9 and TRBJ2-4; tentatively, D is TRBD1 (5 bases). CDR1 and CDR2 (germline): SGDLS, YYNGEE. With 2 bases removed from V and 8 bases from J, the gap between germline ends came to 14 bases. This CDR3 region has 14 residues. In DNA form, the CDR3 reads TGTGCCAGCAGCGTTTTGAGTGGGGCAGACATTCAGTACTTC. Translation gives CASSVLSGADIQYF. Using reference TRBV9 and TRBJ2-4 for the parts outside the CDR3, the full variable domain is DSGVTQTPKHLITATGQRVTLRCSPRSGDLSVYWYQQSLDQGLQFLIQYYNGEERAKGNILERFSAQQFPDLHSELNLSSLELGDSALYFCASSVLSGADIQYFGAGTRLSVL.